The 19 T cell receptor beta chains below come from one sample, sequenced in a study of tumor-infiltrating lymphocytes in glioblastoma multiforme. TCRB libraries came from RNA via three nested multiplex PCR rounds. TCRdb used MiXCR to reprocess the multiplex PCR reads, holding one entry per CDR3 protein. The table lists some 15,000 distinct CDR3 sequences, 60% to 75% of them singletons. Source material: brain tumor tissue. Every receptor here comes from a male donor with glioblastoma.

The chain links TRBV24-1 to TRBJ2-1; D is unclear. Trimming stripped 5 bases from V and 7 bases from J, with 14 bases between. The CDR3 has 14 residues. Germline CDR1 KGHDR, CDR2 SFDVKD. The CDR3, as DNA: TGTGCCACCAGTGGAGTAGGCATCTTTAATGAGCAGTTCTTC. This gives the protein CATSGVGIFNEQFF.

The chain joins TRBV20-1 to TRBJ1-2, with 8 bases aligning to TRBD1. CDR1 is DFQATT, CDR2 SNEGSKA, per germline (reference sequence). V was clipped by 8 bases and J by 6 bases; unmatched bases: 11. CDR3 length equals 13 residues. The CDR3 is CSTRYRTGNGYTF. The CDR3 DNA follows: TGCAGTACCAGATATAGGACAGGGAATGGCTACACCTTC.

CDR3 coding DNA: TGTGCCAGCAGTACCCGGGCCCCTGAAGCTTTCTTT. Translated, it gives CASSTRAPEAFF. This chain connects TRBV12-3 or TRBV12-4 to TRBJ1-1; D is unresolved. V was shortened by 5 bases and J by 6 bases, with 10 bases between the two germline ends. The CDR3 runs to 12 residues.

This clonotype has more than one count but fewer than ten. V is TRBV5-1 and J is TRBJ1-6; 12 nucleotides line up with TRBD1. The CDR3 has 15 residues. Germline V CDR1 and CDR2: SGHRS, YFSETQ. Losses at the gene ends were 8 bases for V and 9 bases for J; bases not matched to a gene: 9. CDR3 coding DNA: TGCGCCAGTAGCCCCGGGACAGGGGGCCGTTCACCCCTCCACTTT. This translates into CASSPGTGGRSPLHF.

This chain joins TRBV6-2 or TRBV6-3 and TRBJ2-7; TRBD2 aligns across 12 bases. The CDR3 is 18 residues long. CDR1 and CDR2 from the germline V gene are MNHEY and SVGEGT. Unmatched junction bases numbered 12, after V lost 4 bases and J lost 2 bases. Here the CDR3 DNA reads TGTGCCAGCAGTTCCGACGGACCCGGGACTAGCGGGCCCTACGAGCAGTACTTC. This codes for CASSSDGPGTSGPYEQYF.

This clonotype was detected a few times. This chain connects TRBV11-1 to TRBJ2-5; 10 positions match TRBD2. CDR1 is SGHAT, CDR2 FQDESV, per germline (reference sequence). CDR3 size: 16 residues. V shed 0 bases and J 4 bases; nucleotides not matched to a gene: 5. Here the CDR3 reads CASSLAPSGSLETQYF. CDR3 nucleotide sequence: TGTGCCAGCAGCTTAGCTCCTAGCGGGAGTCTAGAGACCCAGTACTTC.

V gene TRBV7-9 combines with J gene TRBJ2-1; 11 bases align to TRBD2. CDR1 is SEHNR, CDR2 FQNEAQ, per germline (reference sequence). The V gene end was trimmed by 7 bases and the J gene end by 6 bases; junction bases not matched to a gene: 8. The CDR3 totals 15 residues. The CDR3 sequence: CASTKTSGARNEQFF. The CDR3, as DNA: TGTGCCAGCACTAAGACTAGCGGGGCCCGCAATGAGCAGTTCTTC.

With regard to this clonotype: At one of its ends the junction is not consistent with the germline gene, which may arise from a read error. The CDR3 region is CIATDPDRGIRKAENIQYF. The DNA for the CDR3 is TGCATTGCTACAGACCCGGACAGGGGGATTCGGAAAGCCGAAAACATTCAGTACTTC. The chain links TRBV20-1 to TRBJ2-4, with 10 nucleotides matching TRBD1. CDR3 length: 19 residues. Germline V CDR1 and CDR2: DFQATT, SNEGSKA (reference sequence).

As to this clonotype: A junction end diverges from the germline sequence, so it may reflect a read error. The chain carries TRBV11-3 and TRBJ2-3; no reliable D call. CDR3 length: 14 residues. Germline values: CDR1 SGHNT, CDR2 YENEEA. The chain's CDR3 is CTSNFESHADTQYF. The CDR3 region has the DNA TGTACCAGCAACTTTGAGAGTCACGCAGATACGCAGTATTTT.

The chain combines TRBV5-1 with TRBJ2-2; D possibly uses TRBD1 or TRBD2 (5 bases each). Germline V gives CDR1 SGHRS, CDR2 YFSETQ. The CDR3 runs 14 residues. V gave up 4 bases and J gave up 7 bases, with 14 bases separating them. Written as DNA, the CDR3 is TGCGCCAGCAGCAGAACCCGGGACGTCGGGGAGCTGTTTTTT. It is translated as CASSRTRDVGELFF.

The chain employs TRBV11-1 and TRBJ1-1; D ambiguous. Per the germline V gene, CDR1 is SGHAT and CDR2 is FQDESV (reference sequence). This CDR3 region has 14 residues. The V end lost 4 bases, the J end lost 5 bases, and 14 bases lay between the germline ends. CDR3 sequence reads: CASSSDNGGTEAFF. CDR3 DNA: TGTGCCAGCAGCTCCGACAACGGCGGAACTGAAGCTTTCTTT. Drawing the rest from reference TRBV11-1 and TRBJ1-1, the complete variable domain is EAEVAQSPRYKITEKSQAVAFWCDPISGHATLYWYRQILGQGPELLVQFQDESVVDDSQLPKDRFSAERLKGVDSTLKIQPAELGDSAMYLCASSSDNGGTEAFFGQGTRLTVV.

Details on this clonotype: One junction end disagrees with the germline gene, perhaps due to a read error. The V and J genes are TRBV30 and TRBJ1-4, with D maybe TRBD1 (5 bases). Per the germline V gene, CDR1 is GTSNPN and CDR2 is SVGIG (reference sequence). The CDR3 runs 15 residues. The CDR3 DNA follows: TGTGCCAGGAGCAACCCACAGGAGGCGGGAGAAAAACTGTTTTTT. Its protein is CARSNPQEAGEKLFF.

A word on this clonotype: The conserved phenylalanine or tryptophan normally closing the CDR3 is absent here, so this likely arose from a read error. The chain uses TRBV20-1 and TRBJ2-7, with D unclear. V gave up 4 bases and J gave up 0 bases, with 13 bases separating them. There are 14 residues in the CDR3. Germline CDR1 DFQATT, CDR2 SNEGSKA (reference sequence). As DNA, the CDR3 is TGCAGTGCTATTCAGCCAGCCGGCTCCTACGAGCAGTACTCC. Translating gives CSAIQPAGSYEQYS.

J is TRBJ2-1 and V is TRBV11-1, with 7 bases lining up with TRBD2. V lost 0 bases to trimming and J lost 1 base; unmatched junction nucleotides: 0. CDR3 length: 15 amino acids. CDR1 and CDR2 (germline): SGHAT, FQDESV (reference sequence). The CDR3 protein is CASSLAGGSYNEQFF. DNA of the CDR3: TGTGCCAGCAGCTTAGCGGGAGGGTCCTACAATGAGCAGTTCTTC.

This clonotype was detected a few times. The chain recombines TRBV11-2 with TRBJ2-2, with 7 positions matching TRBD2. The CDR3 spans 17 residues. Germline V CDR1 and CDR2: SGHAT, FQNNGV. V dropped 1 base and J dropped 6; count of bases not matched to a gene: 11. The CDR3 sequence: CASSLGRAGVTSGELFF. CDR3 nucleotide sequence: TGTGCCAGCAGCTTAGGGAGGGCGGGAGTCACTTCCGGGGAGCTGTTTTTT.

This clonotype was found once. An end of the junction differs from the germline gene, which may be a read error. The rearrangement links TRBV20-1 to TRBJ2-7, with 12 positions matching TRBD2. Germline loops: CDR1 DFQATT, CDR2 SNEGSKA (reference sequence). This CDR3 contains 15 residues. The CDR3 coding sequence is TGCAGTGTTAGAGGGCTAGCGGGAGGGTTATACGAGCAATACTTC. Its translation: CSVRGLAGGLYEQYF.

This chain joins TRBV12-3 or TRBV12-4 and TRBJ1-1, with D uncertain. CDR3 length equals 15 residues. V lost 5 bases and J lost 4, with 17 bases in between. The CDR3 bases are TGTGCCAGCAGTCTAGGTGGGTTTTTAGGCACTGAAGCTTTCTTT. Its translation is CASSLGGFLGTEAFF.

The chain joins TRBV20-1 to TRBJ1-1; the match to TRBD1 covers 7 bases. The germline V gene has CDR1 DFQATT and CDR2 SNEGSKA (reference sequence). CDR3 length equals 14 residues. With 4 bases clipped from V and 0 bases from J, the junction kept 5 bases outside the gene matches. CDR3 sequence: CSATRDSMNTEAFF. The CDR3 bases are TGCAGTGCTACGAGGGACAGCATGAACACTGAAGCTTTCTTT.

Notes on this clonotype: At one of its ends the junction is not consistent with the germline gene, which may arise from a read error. This CDR3 is CARSFGVAGFADTQYF. As DNA, the CDR3 is TGTGCCAGAAGCTTCGGAGTAGCGGGATTCGCAGATACGCAGTATTTT. V is TRBV5-6 and J is TRBJ2-3, with TRBD2 matching over 8 bases. The CDR3 is 16 amino acids. Per the germline V gene, CDR1 is SGHDT and CDR2 is YYEEEE. The full variable domain, completed using reference TRBV5-6 and TRBJ2-3, is DAGVTQSPTHLIKTRGQQVTLRCSPKSGHDTVSWYQQALGQGPQFIFQYYEEEERQRGNFPDRFSGHQFPNYSSELNVNALLLGDSALYLCARSFGVAGFADTQYFGPGTRLTVL.